One TCR beta chain is described in this entry. Its antigen is unidentified. Libraries were prepared by immunoSEQ multiplex PCR; TCRdb keeps only in-frame clonotypes and omits some of them. Here the sample spans just under 90,000 clones, just over 85% being singletons. The CDR3 totals 14 residues. Per the germline V gene, CDR1 is LNHDA and CDR2 is SQIVND (reference sequence). Germline trimming cut 5 bases from V and 5 bases from J; bases unmatched to any gene: 8. This sample was taken from a study of T cell responses to AZD1222 COVID-19 vaccine. Study-wide results and caveats: Among those given AZD1222, only six were seropositive at baseline. Unmutated variant regions are reportedly targeted by nearly half of spike-specific TCRs. There were repertoire samples only from the period after the peak T cell response. A mostly white British donor set with more females was recruited, and clonal diversity was possibly underestimated.

The chain recombines TRBV19 with TRBJ2-7, with 8 bases lining up with TRBD1. The starting material was peripheral blood, obtained on day 0 of MenACWY control vaccination. This receptor was obtained from an adult in good health. CDR3 amino acids: CASSDRGNKDEQYF. In DNA form, the CDR3 reads TGTGCCAGTAGTGACAGGGGAAATAAGGACGAGCAGTACTTC.